Sequencing of this TCR beta chain was carried out in a study of T cell changes during pregnancy in multiple sclerosis (dated by TCRdb to the late 2010s). Some background on the complete study: The study examined how the T cell repertoire changed over the course of pregnancy in women with multiple sclerosis.

Looking up the germline V gene (reference sequence) yields CDR1 MNHEY and CDR2 SMNVEV. The CDR3, cysteine through phenylalanine, is 14 amino acids long. Here the CDR3 DNA is all that survives: 42 bases in frame from base 1. At the junction V is shortened by 6 bases and J by 3 bases; bases outside the gene matches: 4. Turning to this clone: Its target antigen remains unknown. Base qualities are not at hand, and no much larger clone is one base apart.

Receptor amplification or capture employed the immunoSEQ multiplex PCR assay. In TCRdb, the immuneACCESS table is reduced to in-frame sequences with V and J assigned. These tables do not hold every clone; where another copy was compared, an unresolved V gene accounts for under half, and the others remain unexplained. The sample includes around 42,000 clones, with around 90% observed a single time. The ten most abundant clones make up 1.5% to 2% of the sample. This receptor was taken from a female donor in good health, enrolled as a control in a pregnancy study. The material sequenced was CD4+ T cells from peripheral blood mononuclear cells, taken after pregnancy. The V and J segments used are TRBV27 and TRBJ2-7; 11 central nucleotides agree with TRBD1. The nucleotide sequence is TGTGCCAGCAGCTCCGGGACAGGGGGCTACGAGCAGTACTTC. Protein translation: CASSSGTGGYEQYF.